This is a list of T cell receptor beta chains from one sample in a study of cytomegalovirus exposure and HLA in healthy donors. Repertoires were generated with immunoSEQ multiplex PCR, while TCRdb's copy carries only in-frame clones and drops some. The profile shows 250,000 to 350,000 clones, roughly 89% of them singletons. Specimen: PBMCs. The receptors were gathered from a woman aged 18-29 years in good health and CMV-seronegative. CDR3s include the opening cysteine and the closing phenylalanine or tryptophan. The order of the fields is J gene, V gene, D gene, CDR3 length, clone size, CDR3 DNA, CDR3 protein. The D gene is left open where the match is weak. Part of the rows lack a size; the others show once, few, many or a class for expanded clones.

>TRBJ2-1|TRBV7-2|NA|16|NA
TGTGCCAGCAGCTTAGGAAGCGGAAGCTCCTACAATGAGCAGTTCTTC
CASSLGSGSSYNEQFF
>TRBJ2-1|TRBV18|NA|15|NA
TGTGCCAGCTCACCACTCAGGCCGGGAGACCATGAGCAGTTCTTC
CASSPLRPGDHEQFF
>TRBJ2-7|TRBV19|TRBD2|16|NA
TGTGCCAGTAGTATTGTTCTCTCTAGCGGTACCTACGAGCAGTACTTC
CASSIVLSSGTYEQYF
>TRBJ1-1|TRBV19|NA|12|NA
TGTGCCAGTAGTATGAGGGGGACTGAAGCTTTCTTT
CASSMRGTEAFF
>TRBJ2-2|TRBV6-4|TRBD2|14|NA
TGTGCCAGCAGGATTAGCGGGGACACCGGGGAGCTGTTTTTT
CASRISGDTGELFF
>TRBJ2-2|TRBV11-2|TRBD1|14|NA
TGTGCCAGCAGCTCACAGGGGGCGACCGGGGAGCTGTTTTTT
CASSSQGATGELFF
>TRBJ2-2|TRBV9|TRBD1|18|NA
TGTGCCAGCAGCGTAGGGTTTTCGGACAGGGGGCCCACCGGGGAGCTGTTTTTT
CASSVGFSDRGPTGELFF
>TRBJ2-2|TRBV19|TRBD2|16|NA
TGTGCCAGTAGTATATACGGCAGGGAGGGCACCGGGGAGCTGTTTTTT
CASSIYGREGTGELFF
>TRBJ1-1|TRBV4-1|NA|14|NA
TGCGCCAGCAGCCAAGCAGAGGGGAACACTGAAGCTTTCTTT
CASSQAEGNTEAFF
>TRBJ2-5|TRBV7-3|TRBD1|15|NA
TGTGCCAGCAGCCCCCGGACAGGGTCAGGAGAGACCCAGTACTTC
CASSPRTGSGETQYF
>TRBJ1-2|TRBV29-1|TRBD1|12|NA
TGCAGCGTTGGGCAGGGGGCGGGCGGCTACACCTTC
CSVGQGAGGYTF
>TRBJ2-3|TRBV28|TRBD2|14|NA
TGTGCCAGCAGTAGGACTAGTCCCACAGATACGCAGTATTTT
CASSRTSPTDTQYF
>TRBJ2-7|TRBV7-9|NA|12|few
TGTGCCAGCAGCATACAGGTCTACGAGCAGTACTTC
CASSIQVYEQYF
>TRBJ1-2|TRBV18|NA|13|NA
TGTGCCAGCACCTCCCGGGGGACCGATGGCTACACCTTC
CASTSRGTDGYTF
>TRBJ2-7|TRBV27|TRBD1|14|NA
TGTGCCAGCAGTCCGCGGACAGGGGTCTACGAGCAGTACTTC
CASSPRTGVYEQYF
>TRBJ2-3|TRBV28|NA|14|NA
TGTGCCAGCAGTTTCCCGGGACTCTTAGATACGCAGTATTTT
CASSFPGLLDTQYF
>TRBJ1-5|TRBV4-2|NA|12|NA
TGTGCCAGCAGCCAGTCTAATCAGCCCCAGCATTTT
CASSQSNQPQHF
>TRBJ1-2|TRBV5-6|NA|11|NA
TGTGCCAGCAGTACGGAGGGGGGCTACACCTTC
CASSTEGGYTF
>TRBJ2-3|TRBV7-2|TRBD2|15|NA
TGTGCCAGCAGCTTAGTAGCGGGAGGGGCAGATACGCAGTATTTT
CASSLVAGGADTQYF
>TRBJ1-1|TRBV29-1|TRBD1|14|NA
TGCAGCGCCCGACAGGGGGCAGCTTTAACTGAAGCTTTCTTT
CSARQGAALTEAFF
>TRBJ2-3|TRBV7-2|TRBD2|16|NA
TGTGCCAGCAGCATGCATGGACTAGCGGGCACAGATACGCAGTATTTT
CASSMHGLAGTDTQYF
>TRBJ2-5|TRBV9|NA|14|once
TGTGCCAGCAGCGTAGGGTTAGCTGGGGAGACCCAGTACTTC
CASSVGLAGETQYF
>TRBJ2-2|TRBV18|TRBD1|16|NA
TGTGCCAGCTCACCTGCAGGGGGCGGTAACACCGGGGAGCTGTTTTTT
CASSPAGGGNTGELFF
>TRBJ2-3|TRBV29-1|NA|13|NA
TGCAGCGTGAAAGGGGTTGTCACAGATACGCAGTATTTT
CSVKGVVTDTQYF
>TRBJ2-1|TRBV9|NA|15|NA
TGTGCCAGCAGCGTAGGGGCAGGGTCAGGCAATGAGCAGTTCTTC
CASSVGAGSGNEQFF
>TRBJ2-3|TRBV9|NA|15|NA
TGTGCCAGCAGCGTATACGCGGGCATCACAGATACGCAGTATTTT
CASSVYAGITDTQYF
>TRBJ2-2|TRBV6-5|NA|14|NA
TGTGCCAGCAGAATTGGACAGTTCACCGGGGAGCTGTTTTTT
CASRIGQFTGELFF
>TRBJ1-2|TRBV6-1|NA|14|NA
TGTGCCAGCAGTGAAGTGGGGGGTACCTATGGCTACACCTTC
CASSEVGGTYGYTF
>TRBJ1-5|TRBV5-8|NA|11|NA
TGTGCCAGCAGCTTCGGTCAGCCCCAGCATTTT
CASSFGQPQHF